This is a list of T cell receptor beta chains from one sample in a study of cytomegalovirus exposure and HLA in healthy donors. Repertoires were generated with immunoSEQ multiplex PCR, while TCRdb's copy carries only in-frame clones and drops some. This specimen shows under 50,000 clones; the ten leading clones hold roughly a sixth. The sample consisted of PBMCs. The receptors here all came from a male donor in good health and CMV-seronegative. CDR3s include the opening cysteine and the closing phenylalanine or tryptophan. The D gene is left open where the match is weak.

DNA: TGTGCCAGCTCACCATCCGGGACAGGGGGCAGTCGCTATGGCTACACCTTC
CDR3: CASSPSGTGGSRYGYTF
D: TRBD1
J: TRBJ1-2
V: TRBV18

DNA: TGCAGCGTTGAGCGGGACAGCCTGAACACTGAAGCTTTCTTT
CDR3: CSVERDSLNTEAFF
D: TRBD1
J: TRBJ1-1
V: TRBV29-1

DNA: TGCAGCGTTGAAGGGGGGGACAGGCCCTACGAGCAGTACTTC
CDR3: CSVEGGDRPYEQYF
D: TRBD1
J: TRBJ2-7
V: TRBV29-1

DNA: TGCAGCGTTGACATCGGGGCCTACGAGCAGTACTTC
CDR3: CSVDIGAYEQYF
D: NA
J: TRBJ2-7
V: TRBV29-1

DNA: TGCGCCAGCAGCCTCGGACAGGGGGACTATGGCTACACCTTC
CDR3: CASSLGQGDYGYTF
D: TRBD1
J: TRBJ1-2
V: TRBV5-1

DNA: TGCGCCAGCAGCCAGATGGGACAACACTATGGCTACACCTTC
CDR3: CASSQMGQHYGYTF
D: NA
J: TRBJ1-2
V: TRBV4-3

DNA: TGCGCCAGCAGCCAGATCACTAGCGGTACCTACGAGCAGTACTTC
CDR3: CASSQITSGTYEQYF
D: TRBD2
J: TRBJ2-7
V: TRBV4-1

DNA: TGTGCCAGCAGCAAGGGACAGGGTGACTACGAGCAGTACTTC
CDR3: CASSKGQGDYEQYF
D: TRBD1
J: TRBJ2-7
V: TRBV7-2

DNA: TGTGCCACCCGGCGGTGGCGGGGGGTCGACTACAATGAGCAGTTCTTC
CDR3: CATRRWRGVDYNEQFF
D: TRBD2
J: TRBJ2-1
V: TRBV10-3

DNA: TGCGCCAGCAGCCCGACAGGGGGTAGGGACGAGCAGTACTTC
CDR3: CASSPTGGRDEQYF
D: TRBD1
J: TRBJ2-7
V: TRBV4-3

DNA: TGTGCCAGCAGTCAGGGGATGGATACGCAGTATTTT
CDR3: CASSQGMDTQYF
D: NA
J: TRBJ2-3
V: TRBV6-5

DNA: TGCGCCAGCAGCTTGCACAGCATAAATGGCTACACCTTC
CDR3: CASSLHSINGYTF
D: NA
J: TRBJ1-2
V: TRBV5-1

DNA: TGTGCCAGCAGCCGAGGACAGGGACAAGAGACCCAGTACTTC
CDR3: CASSRGQGQETQYF
D: TRBD1
J: TRBJ2-5
V: TRBV6-5

DNA: TGTGCCAGCAGCTTGGGTCGGGGGGCTGGCACAGATACGCAGTATTTT
CDR3: CASSLGRGAGTDTQYF
D: NA
J: TRBJ2-3
V: TRBV13

DNA: TGTGCCTGGAGACCGGCGGGGGGGGCCTTCGAGCAGTACTTC
CDR3: CAWRPAGGAFEQYF
D: TRBD2
J: TRBJ2-7
V: TRBV30

DNA: TGCGCCAGCAGCCAAGTAGGGGGCCTAGATGAGCAGTTCTTC
CDR3: CASSQVGGLDEQFF
D: TRBD1
J: TRBJ2-1
V: TRBV4-1

DNA: TGTGCCAGCAGCTCGCCTGCCCTCGATGAGCATACCCTCTGCTACTACACCTTC
CDR3: CASSSPALDEHTLCYYTF
D: NA
J: TRBJ1-2
V: TRBV7-9

DNA: TGCGCCAGCAGCCAAGAGGACAGCTACGAGCAGTACTTC
CDR3: CASSQEDSYEQYF
D: NA
J: TRBJ2-7
V: TRBV4-1

DNA: TGCGCCAGCAGCCAAGATTGGGTACAGCTAACCTATAATTCACCCCTCCACTTT
CDR3: CASSQDWVQLTYNSPLHF
D: NA
J: TRBJ1-6
V: TRBV4-3

DNA: TGCGCCAGCAGCCAATTAGCAAATCAGCCCCAGCATTTT
CDR3: CASSQLANQPQHF
D: NA
J: TRBJ1-5
V: TRBV4-1

DNA: TGTGCCAGCAGCTTCTCGGGGGATGGCACTGAAGCTTTCTTT
CDR3: CASSFSGDGTEAFF
D: NA
J: TRBJ1-1
V: TRBV5-5

DNA: TGTGCCAGCAGTTTAGCTCAGGGGGTCGGGACTAATTCACCCCTCCACTTT
CDR3: CASSLAQGVGTNSPLHF
D: TRBD1
J: TRBJ1-6
V: TRBV7-9

DNA: TGTGCCACCAGCATCGGACAGCACAATCAGCCCCAGCATTTT
CDR3: CATSIGQHNQPQHF
D: NA
J: TRBJ1-5
V: TRBV15

DNA: TGTGCCAGCAGCTTAGCAACGGGGTTGGGCTACGAGCAGTACTTC
CDR3: CASSLATGLGYEQYF
D: NA
J: TRBJ2-7
V: TRBV7-6

DNA: TGTGCCAGCAGCACCAGGGGGGCAACTAATGAAAAACTGTTTTTT
CDR3: CASSTRGATNEKLFF
D: TRBD1
J: TRBJ1-4
V: TRBV27

DNA: TGCAGCGTTGAAATGACAGGGGGATCCTACGAGCAGTACTTC
CDR3: CSVEMTGGSYEQYF
D: TRBD1
J: TRBJ2-7
V: TRBV29-1

DNA: TGTGCCAGCAGCCCCCGGACTAGTCTGCCCGGGGAGCTGTTTTTT
CDR3: CASSPRTSLPGELFF
D: TRBD2
J: TRBJ2-2
V: TRBV11-2

DNA: TGTGCCAGCAGCTTACTCCCCACCGGGACTAGCGGGGGCTGGGAGCAGTTCTTC
CDR3: CASSLLPTGTSGGWEQFF
D: TRBD2
J: TRBJ2-1
V: TRBV7-3

DNA: TGTGCCAGCACGGGACCCAGGGGGACTGAAGCTTTCTTT
CDR3: CASTGPRGTEAFF
D: TRBD1
J: TRBJ1-1
V: TRBV9

DNA: TGTGCCAGCACCCGGACGGGGGACTACGTATACGAGCAGTACTTC
CDR3: CASTRTGDYVYEQYF
D: TRBD2
J: TRBJ2-7
V: TRBV6-5

DNA: TGTGCCAGTAGGGCAGGCCACGGGGCAGATACGCAGTATTTT
CDR3: CASRAGHGADTQYF
D: NA
J: TRBJ2-3
V: TRBV19

DNA: TGCGCCAGCAGCCCGGCCGGGGATATGAGCACTGAAGCTTTCTTT
CDR3: CASSPAGDMSTEAFF
D: NA
J: TRBJ1-1
V: TRBV5-1

DNA: TGTGCCTGGGGACAGGGATCCTACGAGCAGTACTTC
CDR3: CAWGQGSYEQYF
D: TRBD1
J: TRBJ2-7
V: TRBV30

DNA: TGTGCCAGCAGTTCCGAGGTTCGTTTTTCCACTGAAGCTTTCTTT
CDR3: CASSSEVRFSTEAFF
D: NA
J: TRBJ1-1
V: TRBV27